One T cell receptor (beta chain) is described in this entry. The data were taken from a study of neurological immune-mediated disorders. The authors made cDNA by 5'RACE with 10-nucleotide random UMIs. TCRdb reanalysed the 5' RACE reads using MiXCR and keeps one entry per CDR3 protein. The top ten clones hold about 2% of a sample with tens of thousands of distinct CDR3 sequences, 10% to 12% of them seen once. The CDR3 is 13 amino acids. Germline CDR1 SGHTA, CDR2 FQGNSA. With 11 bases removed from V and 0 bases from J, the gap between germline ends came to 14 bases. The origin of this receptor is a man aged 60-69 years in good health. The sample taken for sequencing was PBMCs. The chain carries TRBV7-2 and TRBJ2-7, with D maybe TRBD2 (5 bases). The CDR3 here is CASRGRSSYEQYF. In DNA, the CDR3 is TGTGCCTCACGAGGGCGCAGCTCCTACGAGCAGTACTTC.